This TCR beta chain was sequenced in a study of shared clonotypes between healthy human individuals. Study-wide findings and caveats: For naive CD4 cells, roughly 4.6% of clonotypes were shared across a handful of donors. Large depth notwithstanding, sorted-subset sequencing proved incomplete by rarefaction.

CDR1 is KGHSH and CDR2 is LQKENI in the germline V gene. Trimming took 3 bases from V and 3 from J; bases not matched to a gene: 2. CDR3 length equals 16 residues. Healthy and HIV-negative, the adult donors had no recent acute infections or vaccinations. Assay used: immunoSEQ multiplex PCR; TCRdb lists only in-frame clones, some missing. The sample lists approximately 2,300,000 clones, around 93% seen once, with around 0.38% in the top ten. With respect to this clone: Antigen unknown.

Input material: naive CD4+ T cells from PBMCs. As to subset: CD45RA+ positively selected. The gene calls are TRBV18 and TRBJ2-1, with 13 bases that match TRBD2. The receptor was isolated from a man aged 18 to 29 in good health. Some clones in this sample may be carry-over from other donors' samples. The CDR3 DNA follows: TGTGCCAGCTCACCTGGGACTAGCGGGGTCTACAATGAGCAGTTCTTC. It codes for CASSPGTSGVYNEQFF.